What follows is one T cell receptor (beta chain) and its context. The CDR3 is 19 residues long. The germline V and J ends were trimmed by 1 base and 1 base, with 21 bases remaining between them. Germline CDR1 SGHVS, CDR2 FNYEAQ. Authors' methods: Amplifying reference gene primers gave estimates of nucleated cell counts. Sequenced by immunoSEQ multiplex PCR; TCRdb stores in-frame clones only, minus some. For V, J and clone size, that table is used; D and trimming come from the DNA. The table lists approximately 120,000 clones, 86% of them singletons. This entry is derived from a study of blood T cell repertoires in COVID-19. Overall study: The samples span acute and convalescent COVID-19 from the United States, Italy and Spain. PBMCs, B-cell-depleted T cells, or T cells were the source of the cDNA or gDNA that made up the material.

The specimen sequenced was peripheral blood. The chain uses TRBV7-6 and TRBJ2-3; D is ambiguous. This TCR came from a human donor in a cohort sampled during active COVID-19. CDR3 bases: TGTGCCAGCAGCTTAGACGGTCTGTCGAGAGTCCCGGGCACAGATACGCAGTATTTT. It specifies CASSLDGLSRVPGTDTQYF.